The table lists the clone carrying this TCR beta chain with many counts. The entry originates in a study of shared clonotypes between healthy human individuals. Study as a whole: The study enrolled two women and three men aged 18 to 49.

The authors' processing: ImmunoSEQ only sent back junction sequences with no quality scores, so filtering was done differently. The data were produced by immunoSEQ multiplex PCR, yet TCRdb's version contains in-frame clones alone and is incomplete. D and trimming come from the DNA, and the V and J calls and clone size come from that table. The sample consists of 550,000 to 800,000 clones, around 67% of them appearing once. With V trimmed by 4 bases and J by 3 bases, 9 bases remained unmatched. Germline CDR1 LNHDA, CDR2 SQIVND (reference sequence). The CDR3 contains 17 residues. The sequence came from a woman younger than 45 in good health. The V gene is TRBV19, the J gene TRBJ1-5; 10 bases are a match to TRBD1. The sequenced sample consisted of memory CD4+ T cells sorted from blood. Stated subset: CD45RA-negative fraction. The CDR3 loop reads CASSTPPTGGPNQPQHF. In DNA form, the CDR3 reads TGTGCCAGTAGTACTCCACCGACAGGGGGCCCCAATCAGCCCCAGCATTTT.